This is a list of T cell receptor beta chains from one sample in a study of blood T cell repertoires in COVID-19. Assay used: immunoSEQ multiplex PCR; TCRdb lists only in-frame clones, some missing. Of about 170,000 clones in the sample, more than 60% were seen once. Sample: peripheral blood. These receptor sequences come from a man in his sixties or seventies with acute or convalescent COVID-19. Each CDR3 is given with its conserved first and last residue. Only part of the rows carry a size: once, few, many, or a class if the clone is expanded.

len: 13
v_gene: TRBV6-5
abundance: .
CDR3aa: CASKGAPLDTQYF

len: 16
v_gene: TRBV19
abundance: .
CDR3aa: CASSKSSGGSADTQYF

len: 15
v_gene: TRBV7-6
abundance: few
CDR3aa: CASSFGGASTDTQYF

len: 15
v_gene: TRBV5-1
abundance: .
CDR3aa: CASSFEGQGGYGYTF

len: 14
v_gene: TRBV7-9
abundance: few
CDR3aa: CASSLYDPGSLSTF

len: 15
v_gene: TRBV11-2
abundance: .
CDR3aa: CASRLGQGDSYEQYF

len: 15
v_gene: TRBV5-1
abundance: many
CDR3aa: CASSAGTGATGELFF

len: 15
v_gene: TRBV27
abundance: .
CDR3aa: CASSTVGSANEKLFF

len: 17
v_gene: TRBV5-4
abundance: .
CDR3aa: CASSKGLAGGRSDTQYF

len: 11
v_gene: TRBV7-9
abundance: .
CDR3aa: CASSFYTEAFF

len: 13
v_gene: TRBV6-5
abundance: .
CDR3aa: CASGGERRYGYTF

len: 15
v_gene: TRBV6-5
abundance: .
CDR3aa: CASRSRTGGSGELFF

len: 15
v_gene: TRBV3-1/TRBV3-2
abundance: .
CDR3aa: CASSQGAEANYGYTF

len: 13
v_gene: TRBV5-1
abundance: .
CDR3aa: CASSFGDRGRSTF

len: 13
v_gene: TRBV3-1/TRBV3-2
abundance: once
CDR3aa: CASSQGGTETQYF

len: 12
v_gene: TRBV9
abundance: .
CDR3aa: CASSASTGAIYF

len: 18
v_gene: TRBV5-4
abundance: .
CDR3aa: CASSRTGNSIPLNSPLHF

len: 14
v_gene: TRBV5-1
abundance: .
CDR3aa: CASREGVSDTEAFF

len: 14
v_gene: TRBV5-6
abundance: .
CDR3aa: CASSLLATNEKLFF

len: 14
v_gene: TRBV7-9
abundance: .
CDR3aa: CASSLGTGQETQYF

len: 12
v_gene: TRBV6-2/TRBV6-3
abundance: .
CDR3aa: CASSQPLRDQYF

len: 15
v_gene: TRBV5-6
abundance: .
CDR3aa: CASSQWKGLGFVQYF

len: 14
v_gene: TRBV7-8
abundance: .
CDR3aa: CASSARRLNTEAFF

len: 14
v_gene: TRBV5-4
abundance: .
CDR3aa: CASSLGTGERGYTF

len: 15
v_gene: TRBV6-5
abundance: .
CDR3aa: CASKSGQGWYNEQFF

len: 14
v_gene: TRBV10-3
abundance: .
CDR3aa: CAISGGLAANEQFF

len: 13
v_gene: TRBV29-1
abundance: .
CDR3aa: CSVPDRTNYGYTF

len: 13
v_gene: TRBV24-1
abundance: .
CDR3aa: CATSDPTSWEQFF

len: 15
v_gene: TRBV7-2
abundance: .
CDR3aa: CASSFDRPSNEKLFF

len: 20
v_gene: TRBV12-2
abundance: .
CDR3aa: CASRLAPRPEGDCSGNTIYF

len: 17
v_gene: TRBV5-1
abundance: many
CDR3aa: CASSHSFSGGPTDTQYF

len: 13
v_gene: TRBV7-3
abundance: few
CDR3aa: CASSTGQARGYTF

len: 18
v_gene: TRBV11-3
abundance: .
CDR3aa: CASSKTSGSPGVYNEQFF

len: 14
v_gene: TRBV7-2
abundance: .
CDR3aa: CASSTSGGPNEQFF

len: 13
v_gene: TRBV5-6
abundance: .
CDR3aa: CASSLDTGNTIYF

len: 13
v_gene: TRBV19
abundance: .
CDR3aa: CASSWAIVHEQYF

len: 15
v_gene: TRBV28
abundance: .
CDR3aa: CASRGAVGRGTEAFF

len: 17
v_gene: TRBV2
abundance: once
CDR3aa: CASSYPDRGYSYDEQYF

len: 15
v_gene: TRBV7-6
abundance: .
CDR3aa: CASRLYDSHNQPQHF

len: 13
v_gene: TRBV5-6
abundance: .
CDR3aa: CASSLRSKETQYF

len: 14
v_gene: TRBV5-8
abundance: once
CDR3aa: CASSLWRSENIQYF

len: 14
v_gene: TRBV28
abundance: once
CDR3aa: CASDSTGGRYGYTF

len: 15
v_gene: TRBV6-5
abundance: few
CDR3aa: CASKIRTYSNQPQHF

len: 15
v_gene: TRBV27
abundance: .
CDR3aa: CASSLQGVSQETQYF

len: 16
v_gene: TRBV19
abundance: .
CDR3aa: CASSPLSGGSSYEQYF

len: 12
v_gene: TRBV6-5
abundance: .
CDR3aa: CATRRTAGELFF

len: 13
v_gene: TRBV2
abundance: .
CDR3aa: CASSDPGSQPQHF